This TCR beta chain was captured in a study of blood T cell repertoires in COVID-19. Study-level information: Sites across the United States, Italy and Spain contributed samples from acute and convalescent COVID-19.

Germline V lookup: CDR1 KGHSH, CDR2 LQKENI. V was clipped by 0 bases and J by 5 bases, with 4 bases between them. This CDR3 is built from 12 residues. Individuals aged about 18 to 89 years were recruited from about two dozen US areas. Resolution of symptoms, clearance, or two negative PCRs was present in recovered Cohort 3 donors. Produced via immunoSEQ multiplex PCR; TCRdb's table is partial and in-frame only. The sample holds nearly 200,000 clones; roughly 84% are singletons and the top ten take less than 8.5%. Sequenced sample: PBMCs or T cells enriched from blood (not recorded which). The chain links TRBV18 to TRBJ1-2; no definite D call. The sequence came from a man in his forties or fifties who had recovered from COVID-19. CDR3: CASSPPQYGYTF. The CDR3 bases are TGTGCCAGCTCACCACCCCAATATGGCTACACCTTC.